The clone carrying this T cell receptor (beta chain) was detected only a few times. The study enrolled healthy HIV-negative adults without recent acute infections or vaccinations as donors. Deletions cut 0 bases from V and 7 bases from J, with 7 bases between. The germline V gene has CDR1 KGHSH and CDR2 LQKENI. This CDR3 comprises 12 residues. This entry belongs to a study of shared clonotypes between healthy human individuals. Generated by immunoSEQ multiplex PCR, the TCRdb table keeps only in-frame clones and is missing some. Among around 100,000 clones listed, 67% were seen once. This rearrangement joins TRBV18 to TRBJ2-7; D not resolved. The receptor comes from a man younger than 45 in good health. What was sequenced was memory CD8+ T cells sorted from blood. Noted subset: CD45RO+ cells pooled with CCR7-negative TemRA cells. Here the CDR3 DNA reads TGTGCCAGCTCACCACCCCAGAGAGAGCAGTACTTC. Its protein is CASSPPQREQYF.